This entry lists 27 T cell receptor beta chains sequenced from one sample in a study of low-dose radiotherapy and immunotherapy resistance in tumors. TRAV- and TRBV-specific primers were used for first-strand cDNA, which covered alpha and beta chains. TCRs were put through approximately 21 PCR cycles of amplification with Phusion. A constant-region primer and the V-primer adapter served as the primer pair. MiXCR, run by TCRdb on the reads, gives a single entry per CDR3 protein. The sample contains about 18,000 distinct CDR3 sequences, 70% of which appear only once. The receptors come from a human donor with advanced metastatic prostate, ovarian, gallbladder or colorectal cancer (not recorded which). This table probably holds off-target reads from a library built for another chain.

This sequence joins TRBV28 and TRBJ2-2; 7 bases fit TRBD2. J gave up 4 bases and V 4 bases, and 12 bases lay outside the gene matches. This CDR3 region has 17 residues. Germline CDR1 is MDHEN and CDR2 is SYDVKM. The CDR3 nucleotides are TGTGCCAGCAGTTCCCCCTCCCGAGCGGGATCCACCGGGGAGCTGTTTTTT. Encoded protein: CASSSPSRAGSTGELFF.

The chain is built from TRBV20-1 and TRBJ1-6; 9 nucleotides align to TRBD1. The CDR3 runs 15 residues. From germline, CDR1 is DFQATT and CDR2 SNEGSKA (reference sequence). The J segment lost 9 bases and the V segment lost 3 bases, leaving 9 bases of the junction unmatched. The CDR3 spells CSARLPGQGGSPLHF. The CDR3 coding sequence is TGCAGTGCTAGGTTACCGGGACAGGGAGGTTCACCCCTCCACTTT.

CDR3 in DNA: TGTGCCAGCTCCCCAACTAGGGGGGAAGGTCAAGAGACCCAGTACTTC. Encoded protein: CASSPTRGEGQETQYF. The chain joins TRBV18 to TRBJ2-5; either TRBD1 or TRBD2 may supply D (6 bases each). The germline gives CDR1 KGHSH, CDR2 LQKENI. CDR3 size: 16 residues. V lost 6 bases and J 2 bases, leaving 19 bases between the germline ends.

This chain links TRBV20-1 with TRBJ1-6; D unresolved. Trimming shortened V by 6 bases and J by 17 bases, and 20 bases separated the two germline ends. Germline V CDR1 and CDR2: DFQATT, SNEGSKA (reference sequence). The CDR3 is made up of 12 amino acids. This chain's CDR3 is CSAPGLGEGFHF. In DNA form, the CDR3 reads TGCAGTGCCCCTGGCCTGGGAGAGGGATTCCACTTT.

This clonotype was observed a few times. The chain carries TRBV11-2 and TRBJ2-3, with 13 bases fitting TRBD2. The germline V gene has CDR1 SGHAT and CDR2 FQNNGV. The V segment lost 5 bases and the J segment 6 bases; nucleotides outside the gene matches: 5. CDR3 length equals 15 residues. As DNA, the CDR3 is TGTGCCAGCAGCAAACTAGCGGGAGGGGCGGATACGCAGTATTTT. This encodes CASSKLAGGADTQYF.

This clonotype was recorded only once. V gene TRBV6-6 combines with J gene TRBJ1-2; no firm D call. Germline CDR1 is MNHNY and CDR2 is SVGAGI (reference sequence). Trimming took 7 bases from V and 10 from J, leaving 13 bases between them. This CDR3 comprises 11 residues. The CDR3 protein is CASTREGHYTF. CDR3 sequence (DNA): TGTGCCAGCACGCGGGAGGGTCACTACACCTTC.

This clonotype has just one count. At one end the junction does not follow the germline gene, possibly because of a read error. The rearrangement uses TRBV5-6 and TRBJ1-2, with TRBD1 as a possible D gene (5 bases). From germline, CDR1 is SGHDT and CDR2 YYEEEE. The CDR3 contains 14 residues. The CDR3 region has the DNA TGTGCCAGCAGCGTCTCAGGGTTACACTATGGCTGCACCTTC. The encoded protein is CASSVSGLHYGCTF.

This clonotype came up once. This chain links TRBV11-2 with TRBJ2-2; possibly TRBD1 or TRBD2 for D (5 bases each). The CDR3 covers 16 residues. Germline V gives CDR1 SGHAT, CDR2 FQNNGV. With 5 bases removed from V and 3 bases from J, the gap between germline ends came to 16 bases. CDR3 sequence reads: CASSPTLGAYTGELFF. CDR3 nucleotides: TGTGCCAGCAGCCCAACACTCGGGGCCTACACCGGGGAGCTGTTTTTT.

This clonotype was observed a handful of times. The chain recombines TRBV19 with TRBJ1-1; no clear D gene. V was clipped by 10 bases and J by 4 bases, with 10 bases between them. The CDR3 loop spans 11 amino acids. Germline V gene data show CDR1 as LNHDA and CDR2 as SQIVND (reference sequence). The CDR3 loop is CAIRLGTEAFF. The CDR3 DNA sequence: TGTGCCATCAGATTGGGCACTGAAGCTTTCTTT.

V gene TRBV18 combines with J gene TRBJ2-2; weak D call: TRBD1 (6 bases). From germline, CDR1 is KGHSH and CDR2 LQKENI. Trimming took 4 bases from V and 7 from J, leaving 25 bases between them. The CDR3 runs to 18 residues. The CDR3 loop reads CASSRTTQPRDISGELFF. CDR3 DNA sequence: TGTGCCAGCTCACGAACCACCCAGCCACGGGACATCAGCGGGGAGCTGTTTTTT.

This chain connects TRBV28 to TRBJ2-5; either TRBD1 or TRBD2 may supply D (5 bases each). The V and J ends lost 5 bases and 3 bases respectively, with 16 bases between them. The length of the CDR3 is 15 residues. Per the germline V gene, CDR1 is MDHEN and CDR2 is SYDVKM. CDR3 in amino acids: CASSITGTIKETQYF. The CDR3 DNA is TGTGCCAGCAGTATAACCGGGACCATCAAAGAGACCCAGTACTTC.

This clonotype was observed once. V is TRBV5-1 and J is TRBJ2-7; D ambiguous. Looked up from germline, CDR1 is SGHRS and CDR2 is YFSETQ. CDR3 length equals 14 residues. V dropped 4 bases and J dropped 2 bases, with 13 bases sitting between them. CDR3 sequence reads: CASSPASPTYEQYF. DNA for the CDR3: TGCGCCAGCAGCCCGGCGTCGCCGACCTACGAGCAGTACTTC.

This sequence joins TRBV11-1 and TRBJ2-2, with no clear D. This CDR3 is built from 13 residues. Germline V gene data show CDR1 as SGHAT and CDR2 as FQDESV (reference sequence). V gave up 5 bases and J gave up 3 bases, with 7 bases separating them. The CDR3 loop is CASSSHYTGELFF. CDR3 bases: TGTGCCAGCAGCAGCCATTACACCGGGGAGCTGTTTTTT.

The chain is built from TRBV7-2 and TRBJ2-3, with D maybe TRBD1 (6 bases). V lost 1 base and J lost 2, with 16 bases in between. The germline CDR1 and CDR2 sequences are SGHTA and FQGNSA. This CDR3 is built from 17 residues. As DNA, the CDR3 is TGTGCCAGCAGCTTAGGGTTCCAAGGGGGATTCACAGATACGCAGTATTTT. Its translation: CASSLGFQGGFTDTQYF.

The chain carries TRBV6-1 and TRBJ2-5; D gene unclear. The germline CDR1 and CDR2 sequences are MNHNS and SASEGT. This CDR3 comprises 12 residues. Trimming pared 4 bases from V and 0 bases from J, leaving 3 bases between. The CDR3 here is CASSVNQETQYF. The CDR3 region has the DNA TGTGCCAGCAGTGTGAACCAAGAGACCCAGTACTTC.

There are a few counts of this clonotype. This chain links TRBV11-2 with TRBJ2-1, with D uncertain. CDR3 length: 13 amino acids. Trimming shortened V by 0 bases and J by 6 bases, and 6 bases separated the two germline ends. Germline V gene data show CDR1 as SGHAT and CDR2 as FQNNGV. The CDR3 DNA reads as TGTGCCAGCAGCTTAGAGGCTAGCAATGAGCAGTTCTTC. Translating it yields CASSLEASNEQFF.

This clonotype was seen a few times. The chain recombines TRBV4-3 with TRBJ1-1, with D possibly TRBD1 on 5 matching bases. Trimming removed 0 bases at V and 4 bases at J, with 9 bases between. Germline assignment: CDR1 LGHNA and CDR2 YSLEER. CDR3 length: 14 amino acids. CDR3 residues: CASSQDSRATEAFF. DNA for the CDR3: TGCGCCAGCAGCCAAGATTCCAGGGCCACTGAAGCTTTCTTT.

This clonotype came up a few times. The rearrangement links TRBV7-2 to TRBJ2-5; D unresolved. Germline loops: CDR1 SGHTA, CDR2 FQGNSA. The CDR3 contains 12 residues. Trimming left V 2 bases short and J 5 bases short, with 6 bases between. CDR3 residues: CASSLYGETQYF. CDR3 bases: TGTGCCAGCAGCTTATACGGGGAGACCCAGTACTTC.

The V call is TRBV6-2 or TRBV6-3, the J call TRBJ2-7; D could derive from TRBD1 or TRBD2 (5 bases each). V lost 3 bases and J lost 6, with 18 bases in between. CDR3 size: 15 residues. Per germline, CDR1 MNHEY and CDR2 SVGEGT. Here the CDR3 reads CASSYSGRETAEQYF. CDR3 coding DNA: TGTGCCAGCAGTTATTCGGGCAGGGAGACGGCCGAGCAGTACTTC.

The chain employs TRBV14 and TRBJ2-7, with a weak D call TRBD2 (7 bases). The CDR3 is 14 amino acids. The ends were cut back, 4 bases at V and 4 bases at J, with 14 bases in the middle. In germline, CDR1 is SGHDN, CDR2 FVKESK. The CDR3 here is CASSLGGGRYEQYF. The CDR3 nucleotides read TGTGCCAGCAGCCTGGGCGGGGGCCGATACGAGCAGTACTTC.

A few counts support this clonotype. This chain links TRBV5-1 with TRBJ2-1; 11 bases agree with TRBD1. Trimming removed 4 bases from V and 9 bases from J; junction bases left unmatched: 9. Germline V gene data show CDR1 as SGHRS and CDR2 as YFSETQ. This CDR3 is built from 15 residues. In nucleotides, the CDR3 is TGCGCCAGCAGCGGAGGACAGGGGGCTGTGGGTGAGCAGTTCTTC. It is translated as CASSGGQGAVGEQFF. The full variable domain, with the rest looked up from reference TRBV5-1 and TRBJ2-1, is KAGVTQTPRYLIKTRGQQVTLSCSPISGHRSVSWYQQTPGQGLQFLFEYFSETQRNKGNFPGRFSGRQFSNSRSEMNVSTLELGDSALYLCASSGGQGAVGEQFFGPGTRLTVL.

The genes are TRBV5-6 and TRBJ2-3, with 12 bases matching TRBD2. The germline V gene has CDR1 SGHDT and CDR2 YYEEEE. The CDR3 length is 16 residues. V lost 1 base, J lost 2 bases, and 2 bases stayed unmatched. CDR3 nucleotides: TGTGCCAGCAGCTTGCTAGCGGGAGGGCTCACAGATACGCAGTATTTT. Its protein product is CASSLLAGGLTDTQYF.

This chain uses TRBV5-4 with TRBJ1-1, with D perhaps TRBD1 (6 bases). Germline CDR1 and CDR2: SGHNT and YYREEE (reference sequence). The CDR3 has 15 residues. Trimming shortened V by 4 bases and J by 1 base, and 14 bases separated the two germline ends. The CDR3 bases are TGTGCCAGCAGCCCCCGGACAGCGCCGAACACTGAAGCTTTCTTT. Translated: CASSPRTAPNTEAFF.

The J gene is TRBJ2-1, the V gene TRBV7-8; tentative D call: TRBD2 (6 bases). CDR3 length: 14 residues. Germline CDR1 is SGHVS and CDR2 is FQNEAQ. The V and J ends lost 0 bases and 7 bases respectively, with 10 bases between them. The CDR3 bases are TGTGCCAGCAGCTTAGCGCTGGGGGGTAATGAGCAGTTCTTC. This encodes CASSLALGGNEQFF.

The rearrangement links TRBV4-3 to TRBJ2-2; either TRBD1 or TRBD2 may fit D (5 bases each). The CDR3 length is 16 residues. Germline-derived CDR1 and CDR2 are LGHNA and YSLEER. Trimming stripped 1 base from V and 6 bases from J, with 15 bases between. The CDR3: CASSQGGVGVPGELFF. CDR3 nucleotides: TGCGCCAGCAGCCAAGGCGGAGTGGGGGTCCCCGGGGAGCTGTTTTTT.

This chain links TRBV12-3 or TRBV12-4 with TRBJ1-2, with 9 bases lining up with TRBD1. The CDR3 sequence is 17 residues long. Trimming took 6 bases from V and 4 from J; bases not matched to a gene: 15. The CDR3 region has the DNA TGTGCCAGCAGAATCACAGGGGGCGCGACGACCGGCTATGGCTACACCTTC. It is translated as CASRITGGATTGYGYTF.

The CDR3 DNA is TGCAGTGCCGCACCCTCGCCAGAAGCTTTCTTT. Translating it yields CSAAPSPEAFF. The chain employs TRBV20-1 and TRBJ1-1, with D hard to call. The V gene's germline CDR1 is DFQATT and CDR2 SNEGSKA (reference sequence). Trimming cost V 6 bases and J 8 bases, with 13 bases left between them. The CDR3 is 11 amino acids.